These 20 T cell receptor beta chains came from one sample sequenced in a study of T-cell reconstitution after alpha-beta-depleted transplantation in children. TCRbeta library construction was performed incorporating unique molecular identifiers. TCRdb redid the calling of the PCR reads with MiXCR, one entry per CDR3 protein. Of hundreds of thousands of distinct CDR3 sequences in the sample, over 9.5% were seen once. Sequenced material: PBMCs, taken before TCRalphabeta/CD19-depleted stem cell transplant. These TCRs come from a child aged 2 to 9 with inherited bone marrow failure, due to receive a stem cell transplant.

The V and J genes are TRBV10-3 and TRBJ2-7; D not certain. CDR3 length: 13 residues. Trimming cost V 6 bases and J 7 bases, with 16 bases left between them. Looked up from germline, CDR1 is ENHRY and CDR2 is SYGVKD. CDR3 residues: CAIRDNPGREQYF. As DNA, the CDR3 is TGTGCCATCAGGGATAATCCAGGTCGAGAGCAGTACTTC.

The gene calls are TRBV29-1 and TRBJ2-7; perhaps TRBD1 as D (6 bases). From germline, CDR1 is SQVTM and CDR2 ANQGSEA. The CDR3 is made up of 11 amino acids. Trimming left V 7 bases short and J 7 bases short, with 14 bases between. CDR3 nucleotide sequence: TGCAGCGCATGGGACAACACAGAGCAGTACTTC. Translating it yields CSAWDNTEQYF.

Many counts were recorded for this clonotype. The rearrangement uses TRBV20-1 and TRBJ1-6; D remains ambiguous. The CDR3 runs 13 residues. V lost 4 bases and J lost 0, with 4 bases in between. Germline CDR1 reads DFQATT; CDR2 reads SNEGSKA (reference sequence). The CDR3 here is CSAIGSYNSPLHF. In DNA form, the CDR3 reads TGCAGTGCTATCGGCTCCTATAATTCACCCCTCCACTTT.

Many counts were recorded for this clonotype. As DNA, the CDR3 is TGTGCCAGCAGTCTGACTACCGCCGGTGAGCAGTTCTTC. Translation gives CASSLTTAGEQFF. V and J are TRBV14 and TRBJ2-1, with D perhaps matching TRBD2 (5 bases). The V gene lost 6 bases and the J gene lost 9 bases, with 15 bases spanning the gap. Germline values: CDR1 SGHDN, CDR2 FVKESK. The CDR3 spans 13 residues.

There are many counts of this clonotype. This sequence joins TRBV5-1 and TRBJ2-7; TRBD1 might be the D (6 bases). The CDR3 has 12 residues. Germline V lookup: CDR1 SGHRS, CDR2 YFSETQ. Trimming cost V 9 bases and J 2 bases, with 12 bases left between them. Here the CDR3 reads CANFGQTYEQYF. CDR3 coding DNA: TGCGCCAACTTTGGACAGACCTACGAGCAGTACTTC.

This clonotype occurred many times. The gene calls are TRBV10-3 and TRBJ2-3; TRBD2 agrees at 12 bases. The V and J ends lost 4 bases and 2 bases, in that order; junction bases with no gene match: 10. Germline assignment: CDR1 ENHRY and CDR2 SYGVKD. There are 18 residues in the CDR3. The CDR3 reads CAISGTSGRSSITDTQYF. CDR3 DNA sequence: TGTGCCATCAGTGGAACTAGCGGGAGGTCCTCCATCACAGATACGCAGTATTTT.

This clonotype was recorded many times. Here the CDR3 reads CASSQDRRAVYNEQFF. The CDR3 nucleotides are TGCGCCAGCAGCCAAGACCGGCGGGCCGTCTACAATGAGCAGTTCTTC. The chain couples TRBV4-1 to TRBJ2-1; the D gene is possibly TRBD2 (5 bases). Germline V gene data show CDR1 as MGHRA and CDR2 as YSYEKL. The CDR3 sequence is 16 residues long. V lost 0 bases, J lost 3 bases, and 12 bases lay in between.

This clonotype has a count of ten or more. The chain uses TRBV5-6 and TRBJ2-1; maybe TRBD2 (6 bases). The V and J ends lost 2 bases and 3 bases respectively, with 12 bases between them. Germline lookup yields CDR1 SGHDT and CDR2 YYEEEE. CDR3 length: 15 amino acids. CDR3 sequence (DNA): TGTGCCAGCAGCTTTGGAGGGCTACTCTACAATGAGCAGTTCTTC. Its protein is CASSFGGLLYNEQFF.

This clonotype was seen a few times. The rearrangement uses TRBV24-1 and TRBJ2-7, with D uncertain. Trimming cost V 1 base and J 4 bases, with 16 bases left between them. This CDR3 has 16 amino acids. In germline, CDR1 is KGHDR, CDR2 SFDVKD. CDR3 DNA: TGTGCCACCAGTGATTTACAGCCAGTTCCTTGGTACGAGCAGTACTTC. It is translated as CATSDLQPVPWYEQYF.

This clonotype occurred a few times. The chain employs TRBV20-1 and TRBJ2-7; no firm D call. This CDR3 spans 14 amino acids. The germline V gene has CDR1 DFQATT and CDR2 SNEGSKA (reference sequence). V gave up 2 bases and J gave up 4 bases, with 15 bases separating them. The DNA for the CDR3 is TGCAGTGCTAGAAATTCGCGGCTTCAATACGAGCAGTACTTC. Its translation: CSARNSRLQYEQYF.

The gene calls are TRBV18 and TRBJ2-6; 11 nucleotides agree with TRBD1. Germline V lookup: CDR1 KGHSH, CDR2 LQKENI. J gave up 1 base and V 5 bases, and 4 bases lay outside the gene matches. The length of the CDR3 is 17 residues. The CDR3 loop reads CASSFGQGASGANVLTF. The DNA for the CDR3 is TGTGCCAGCTCATTCGGACAGGGGGCTTCTGGGGCCAACGTCCTGACTTTC.

Ten or more counts support this clonotype. The V call is TRBV21-1, the J call TRBJ2-7; the listed D gene, TRBD1, was not tested against the DNA. TRBV21-1 is listed as a pseudogene. This CDR3 is built from 14 residues. Written as DNA, the CDR3 is TGTGCCAGTCTATCCGGGACCTCTCCCTGGGGGCAGTACTTC. It is translated as CASLSGTSPWGQYF.

The table lists this clonotype with many counts. The V gene is TRBV4-3, the J gene TRBJ1-4, with 8 bases lining up with TRBD1. CDR3 length equals 14 residues. Germline V gene data show CDR1 as LGHNA and CDR2 as YSLEER. Trimming at V came to 4 bases and at J to 10 bases, leaving 8 bases not matched to a gene. The CDR3 loop reads CASSPDRESGKLFF. The CDR3, as DNA: TGCGCCAGCAGCCCGGACAGGGAGAGCGGAAAACTGTTTTTT.

This clonotype was counted a few times. The chain combines TRBV6-4 with TRBJ2-7, with a weak D call TRBD1 (6 bases). Germline assignment: CDR1 MRHNA and CDR2 SNTAGT. The length of the CDR3 is 13 residues. The V gene lost 6 bases and the J gene lost 5 bases, with 14 bases spanning the gap. CDR3 amino acids: CASRPNRAHEQYF. In DNA form, the CDR3 reads TGTGCCAGCAGACCAAACAGGGCCCACGAGCAGTACTTC.

The V and J genes are TRBV20-1 and TRBJ1-1, with a weak D call TRBD1 (5 bases). V shed 5 bases and J shed 4 bases, with 14 bases lying between them. From germline, CDR1 is DFQATT and CDR2 SNEGSKA (reference sequence). This CDR3 is 13 amino acids long. The CDR3: CSAGDTGGTEAFF. The CDR3 region has the DNA TGCAGTGCTGGGGATACAGGAGGCACTGAAGCTTTCTTT.

The chain has TRBV15 and TRBJ2-2; the D is unclear. The germline V and J ends were trimmed by 1 base and 7 bases, with 16 bases remaining between them. The CDR3 runs 16 residues. Germline CDR1 reads LNHNV; CDR2 reads YYDKDF (reference sequence). CDR3 DNA sequence: TGTGCCACCAGCAGAGGATGGCTGGAGTGGGGCGGGGAGCTGTTTTTT. As protein: CATSRGWLEWGGELFF.

This clonotype was seen at least ten times. The V gene is TRBV28, the J gene TRBJ1-2; TRBD1 might be the D (6 bases). This CDR3 contains 16 residues. The V end lost 5 bases, the J end lost 4 bases, and 20 bases lay between the germline ends. The germline CDR1 and CDR2 sequences are MDHEN and SYDVKM. CDR3 amino acids: CASSPPLSGAFYGYTF. In DNA, the CDR3 is TGTGCCAGCAGTCCCCCCCTCTCAGGGGCTTTCTATGGCTACACCTTC.

This clonotype has only a few counts. The chain joins TRBV20-1 to TRBJ2-5, with 7 nucleotides matching TRBD2. Germline V CDR1 and CDR2: DFQATT, SNEGSKA (reference sequence). V was clipped by 6 bases and J by 1 base; unmatched bases: 5. The CDR3 totals 13 residues. The CDR3 region is CSADTSAQETQYF. In DNA, the CDR3 is TGCAGTGCAGATACTAGCGCCCAAGAGACCCAGTACTTC.

This clonotype was found many times. V is TRBV29-1 and J is TRBJ2-5; D ambiguous. This CDR3 contains 12 residues. The V end was cut by 4 bases, the J end by 2 bases, with 8 bases between. Germline V gives CDR1 SQVTM, CDR2 ANQGSEA. The chain's CDR3 is CSVGRPQETQYF. The CDR3 bases are TGCAGCGTTGGCAGGCCGCAAGAGACCCAGTACTTC.

At least ten counts were recorded for this clonotype. The CDR3 DNA is TGTGCCAGCCGCCGGGGAGGGTCCGACGAGCAGTACTTC. The encoded protein is CASRRGGSDEQYF. The chain carries TRBV18 and TRBJ2-7; 7 bases align to TRBD2. CDR3 length: 13 amino acids. With V trimmed by 8 bases and J by 5 bases, 9 bases remained unmatched. Germline CDR1 and CDR2: KGHSH and LQKENI.